The 8 T cell receptor beta chains below were found in one sample sequenced in a study of cytomegalovirus exposure and HLA in healthy donors (dated by TCRdb to 2017 to 2019). Library prep was done by the immunoSEQ multiplex PCR assay. Not all clones reach the TCRdb copy of this immuneACCESS table, which keeps in-frame sequences only. Checked studies attribute under half of the gap to unresolved V genes and leave the rest unexplained. The sample has some 250,000 clones on record, roughly 88% of them singletons. 3.1% of the sample lies in the top ten. The material sequenced was PBMCs. All receptors derive from a woman aged 25-40 years in good health and CMV-seronegative.

The chain has TRBV6-5 and TRBJ1-2, with D possibly being TRBD1 (5 bases). The V gene's germline CDR1 is MNHEY and CDR2 SVGAGI. The V and J ends lost 4 bases and 1 base respectively, with 13 bases between them. The CDR3 is made up of 15 amino acids. DNA for the CDR3: TGTGCCAGCAGTTTAAAAGGACATATTAACTATGGCTACACCTTC. Protein: CASSLKGHINYGYTF.

The rearrangement uses TRBV9 and TRBJ2-1; D is unclear. There are 13 residues in the CDR3. V was pared by 0 bases and J by 10 bases, with 11 bases between. Germline V lookup: CDR1 SGDLS, CDR2 YYNGEE. CDR3 nucleotide sequence: TGTGCCAGCAGCGTAGGACGCGACCTGGAGCAGTTCTTC. Protein product: CASSVGRDLEQFF. The variable domain in full, with the rest retrieved from reference TRBV9 and TRBJ2-1, is DSGVTQTPKHLITATGQRVTLRCSPRSGDLSVYWYQQSLDQGLQFLIQYYNGEERAKGNILERFSAQQFPDLHSELNLSSLELGDSALYFCASSVGRDLEQFFGPGTRLTVL.

The chain combines TRBV9 with TRBJ2-2, with 12 bases identical to TRBD2. This CDR3 contains 16 residues. Germline CDR1 reads SGDLS; CDR2 reads YYNGEE. V lost 2 bases to trimming and J lost 5 bases; unmatched junction nucleotides: 4. For the CDR3, the DNA is TGTGCCAGCAGCGTGAGACTAGCGGGAGTGACCGGGGAGCTGTTTTTT. Its protein product is CASSVRLAGVTGELFF.

The J gene is TRBJ1-2, the V gene TRBV9; the D gene is possibly TRBD1 (6 bases). Per the germline V gene, CDR1 is SGDLS and CDR2 is YYNGEE. Trimming left V 4 bases short and J 6 bases short, with 16 bases between. CDR3 length equals 14 residues. CDR3 in DNA: TGTGCCAGCAGCCCTAGCGGGGGCGCAGATGGCTACACCTTC. Protein: CASSPSGGADGYTF.

V is TRBV6-5 and J is TRBJ1-1; D is perhaps TRBD1 (5 bases). The germline V and J ends were trimmed by 3 bases and 4 bases, with 15 bases remaining between them. Germline V CDR1 and CDR2: MNHEY, SVGAGI. The CDR3 runs 15 residues. CDR3 amino acids: CASSYRALQGTEAFF. DNA for the CDR3: TGTGCCAGCAGTTATCGGGCCCTTCAGGGCACTGAAGCTTTCTTT.

Here the CDR3 reads CASSPTPGNGYTF. The CDR3, as DNA: TGTGCCAGCAGCCCCACCCCCGGTAACGGCTACACCTTC. The chain couples TRBV2 to TRBJ1-2; D is ambiguous. Germline V gene data show CDR1 as SNHLY and CDR2 as FYNNEI. CDR3 length: 13 amino acids. Trimming stripped 6 bases from V and 8 bases from J, with 16 bases between.

The rearrangement links TRBV10-3 to TRBJ2-7; TRBD2 agrees at 12 bases. Trimming cost V 6 bases and J 2 bases; bases outside gene matches: 8. There are 16 residues in the CDR3. Germline V gene lookup returns CDR1 ENHRY and CDR2 SYGVKD. The CDR3 sequence is CAIRPTSGSPAYEQYF. The CDR3 coding sequence is TGTGCCATCAGGCCGACTAGCGGGAGTCCGGCCTACGAGCAGTACTTC.

The CDR3 DNA follows: TGTGCCAGCGGTATACGGGAGCAGTTCTTC. Translated, it gives CASGIREQFF. The chain links TRBV27 to TRBJ2-1; the D is unclear. CDR3 size: 10 residues. Per the germline V gene, CDR1 is MNHEY and CDR2 is SMNVEV (reference sequence). The V end lost 8 bases, the J end lost 10 bases, and 9 bases lay between the germline ends.